This TCR beta chain was identified in a study (dated by TCRdb to the mid-2010s). Concerning the study at large: The study set out to test whether tumor-infiltrating Tregs in breast cancer get recruited from blood Tregs or are instead converted in situ from other CD4+ T cell subsets. Overall study results and their limits: Tumor-infiltrating Treg TCR alpha and beta sequences overlapped most with tumor naive CD4+ T cells, then with blood naive CD4+ T cells. Tumor memory CD4+ T cell TCR gene usage was found to cluster with blood and lymph node memory CD4+ cells and with lymph node naive CD4+ cells. Validation in the larger cohort was restricted to a single TCR beta V-J rearrangement rather than whole repertoires.

Details on this clonotype: The specificity of this receptor is unknown. It has no much larger one-base neighbor in the sample; base qualities were not kept.

Full-length TCR variable regions were amplified by 5' RACE PCR with constant-region reverse primers, and semi-nested PCR with Nested Universal Primer A was subsequently performed. The ReliaPrep RNA Cell Miniprep System was used to extract total RNA, which was then reverse transcribed into 5'RACE-ready cDNA with the SMARTer RACE 5'/3' Kit. Full-length TCR alpha and beta libraries were barcoded with multiplex adaptors and sequenced on an Illumina MiSeq. As for the authors' bioinformatics: For each of nine subset-tissue groups, sequencing data from the five patients were pooled, and the groups were compared by unsupervised clustering of TCR gene usage. Repertoire similarity was calculated with the Morisita-Horn index, weighting shared sequences by their contribution to each repertoire. Using fastp trimming at Q25 and MiXCR clonotype assembly, TCRdb reanalyzed the public sequencing data and kept in-frame beta chains. All rows with the same CDR3 protein become a single entry with the most common DNA and genes. The V and J calls were not made by the authors but by TCRdb's processing. A total of some 62,000 distinct CDR3 sequences appear in this sample, roughly 30% of them only once. Around 2% of the sample lies in the top ten.

The germline V gene supplies CDR1 SGHRS and CDR2 YFSETQ. The CDR3 goes from the cysteine to the phenylalanine over 12 residues. The read is trimmed to its CDR3 DNA, 36 bases read in frame from base 1. The V end loses 2 bases and the J end loses 7 bases, and a stretch of 10 bases separates them. To purify naive CD4+ T cells, the Miltenyi Naive CD4+ T Cell Isolation kit was used, and CD25 microbeads served to deplete Tregs. Tregs, naive and memory CD4+ T cells from tumor, blood and ipsilateral draining lymph nodes of about five breast cancer patients underwent full-length TCR alpha and beta sequencing. Tumor tissue and lymph nodes obtained by ipsilateral axillary dissection were perfused with PBS, cut into small pieces and digested using collagenase I and hyaluronidase. FACS confirmed that the sorted cell populations were more than 90% pure.

The sequence came from a female donor with breast cancer. What was sequenced was tumor-infiltrating naive CD4+ T cells sorted from the breast tumor. The cell subset or site label of this sample denotes: naive CD4+ T cells, CD4+CD45RA+CD25-. Recombination linked TRBV5-1 to TRBJ2-7, and possibly TRBD1, on 5 matching bases. The base sequence is TGCGCCAGCAGCTTAGGACACCAGGAGCAGTACTTC. This translates into CASSLGHQEQYF.